This T cell receptor (beta chain) came from a study of radiotherapy plus CTLA-4 blockade in lung cancer. Profiling relied on immunoSEQ multiplex PCR, and the TCRdb table lists in-frame clones only, not all of them. Among roughly 15,000 clones listed, 72% were seen once. This clone was counted a single time. V was cut by 8 bases and J by 8 bases, with 19 bases left in between. The length of the CDR3 is 15 residues. Germline values: CDR1 SNHLY, CDR2 FYNNEI. The chain combines TRBV2 with TRBJ1-6, with a tentative D call TRBD1 (6 bases). Sequences were derived from peripheral blood, sampled from a patient treated with radiotherapy plus ipilimumab. The receptor's source is a human donor with non-small cell lung cancer whose response to radiotherapy plus ipilimumab could not be evaluated. CDR3 in DNA: TGTGCCAGCCGGTTGTCGGGGGGCCTTGATTCACCCCTCCACTTT. Translating gives CASRLSGGLDSPLHF.